This TCR beta chain appears in the sequencing data of a study of spatial heterogeneity in lung cancer. Study-wide context: Sequences of the beta chain were consistently detected in greater numbers than alpha-chain sequences. Every unique TCR and UMI combination, on average, appeared more than ten times in raw reads.

TCR cDNA molecules were tagged individually, and each one carried a unique molecular identifier. A single record per CDR3 protein comes from TCRdb applying MiXCR to the 5' RACE reads. The table shows 20,000 to 30,000 distinct CDR3 sequences, with over 7.5% occurring only once. Time point given: blood at routine non-recurrence follow-up after resection. Trimming removed 5 bases from V and 7 bases from J; junction bases left unmatched: 14. Germline V lookup: CDR1 SGHRS, CDR2 YFSETQ. The CDR3 covers 16 residues. This chain connects TRBV5-1 to TRBJ1-2, with TRBD1 matching over 10 bases. The sequences come from PBMCs, collected at follow-up. The receptor's source is a male donor with early-stage non-small cell lung cancer. The CDR3 bases are TGCGCCAGCAGTCCGGCCGGGACAGGGGATCTGGTTGGCTACACCTTC. It translates to CASSPAGTGDLVGYTF.